The sequence of this T cell receptor beta chain was determined in a study of blood T cell repertoires in COVID-19. Trimming removed 0 bases from V and 0 bases from J, with 9 bases in between. There are 16 residues in the CDR3. Germline loops: CDR1 LNHNV, CDR2 YYDKDF (reference sequence). As handled by the study authors: Estimated nucleated cell counts came from reference gene primer amplification. The assay was immunoSEQ multiplex PCR, and TCRdb's table has in-frame clones only and misses some. V, J and clone size reflect that table, while D and trimming were determined from the DNA. Found here are hundreds of thousands of clones, around 87% of them singletons; the top ten hold 2% to 2.5%.

The sample taken for sequencing was peripheral blood. This chain uses TRBV15 with TRBJ2-1; D possibly corresponds to TRBD2 (5 bases). This TCR derives from a woman between 45 and 60 years old who had recovered from COVID-19. Here the CDR3 DNA reads TGTGCCACCAGCAGAGAAATTGGGAGCTCCTACAATGAGCAGTTCTTC. Its translation: CATSREIGSSYNEQFF.